The 18 T cell receptor beta chains below come from one sample, sequenced in a study of CD8 T cells in ankylosing spondylitis. MiXCR was run by TCRdb on the 5' RACE reads, yielding one entry per CDR3 protein. This sample yields just under 550,000 distinct CDR3 sequences, of which about 13% are seen a single time; 6.8% belongs to the top ten. The antigens for these receptors are not known. Regarding the study as a whole: Ankylosing spondylitis blood seemed to carry a telltale TCR beta motif made of under 10 highly homologous variants.

Sequences were obtained from blood, either unsorted or a sorted T cell fraction (not recorded which). Source of these receptors: a male donor with ankylosing spondylitis.

This clonotype was picked up a small number of times. The chain employs TRBV5-6 and TRBJ2-3; 8 nucleotides align to TRBD2. The CDR3 is 16 amino acids. The germline V gene has CDR1 SGHDT and CDR2 YYEEEE. V shed 2 bases, J shed 6 bases, and the junction held 11 bases outside the gene matches. CDR3 DNA sequence: TGTGCCAGCAGCTTTGTGAGCGGGAGCTCAATGGATACGCAGTATTTT. As protein: CASSFVSGSSMDTQYF.

There are a few counts of this clonotype. V and J are TRBV7-2 and TRBJ1-1; D not resolved. CDR1 is SGHTA and CDR2 is FQGNSA in the germline V gene. The ends were cut back, 4 bases at V and 3 bases at J, with 12 bases in the middle. The CDR3 runs to 14 residues. The CDR3 loop reads CASSSLGRDTEAFF. The CDR3 DNA follows: TGTGCCAGCAGCTCCCTGGGTAGGGACACTGAAGCTTTCTTT.

This clonotype has a handful of counts. The chain joins TRBV30 to TRBJ1-1; no clear D gene. Germline assignment: CDR1 GTSNPN and CDR2 SVGIG (reference sequence). This CDR3 has 15 residues. Trimming stripped 2 bases from V and 3 bases from J, with 16 bases between. The CDR3: CAWSPSGRAYTEAFF. The DNA of the CDR3 is TGTGCCTGGAGTCCTTCTGGAAGGGCATACACTGAAGCTTTCTTT.

This clonotype was found many times. V usage is TRBV11-2 and J usage is TRBJ2-3, with 9 bases fitting TRBD2. This CDR3 is built from 17 residues. The V and J ends lost 5 bases and 3 bases, in that order; junction bases with no gene match: 12. Looked up from germline, CDR1 is SGHAT and CDR2 is FQNNGV. The CDR3, as DNA: TGTGCCAGCAGCCCCAGTAATAGCGGGAGCATTACAGATACGCAGTATTTT. Amino acid sequence: CASSPSNSGSITDTQYF.

The V gene is TRBV20-1, the J gene TRBJ2-5; D not resolved. Trimming left V 2 bases short and J 2 bases short, with 12 bases between. This CDR3 contains 14 residues. Germline V lookup: CDR1 DFQATT, CDR2 SNEGSKA (reference sequence). CDR3 in amino acids: CSARSPTPQETQYF. CDR3 DNA: TGCAGTGCTAGATCCCCCACACCACAAGAGACCCAGTACTTC.

The chain joins TRBV20-1 to TRBJ1-5; perhaps TRBD1 as D (5 bases). The ends were cut back, 3 bases at V and 7 bases at J, with 16 bases in the middle. This CDR3 has 14 amino acids. Germline V lookup: CDR1 DFQATT, CDR2 SNEGSKA (reference sequence). In nucleotides, the CDR3 is TGCAGTGCTAGGGGGGTAGACCTCGACCAGCCCCAGCATTTT. Its protein product is CSARGVDLDQPQHF.

This clonotype was seen only a few times. As DNA, the CDR3 is TGTGCCACCAGCAGAGATCCCAGGATTTCGGGGGCCAACGTCCTGACTTTC. Translated, it gives CATSRDPRISGANVLTF. This chain joins TRBV15 and TRBJ2-6; D gene uncertain. This CDR3 contains 17 residues. Germline values: CDR1 LNHNV, CDR2 YYDKDF (reference sequence). Trimming shortened V by 0 bases and J by 4 bases, and 13 bases separated the two germline ends.

This sequence joins TRBV5-6 and TRBJ2-5; tentative D call: TRBD2 (6 bases). The CDR3 has 14 amino acids. The ends were cut back, 3 bases at V and 2 bases at J, with 11 bases in the middle. Germline V gene sequence: CDR1 SGHDT, CDR2 YYEEEE. This CDR3 is CASSWGTLQETQYF. CDR3 coding DNA: TGTGCCAGCAGCTGGGGGACTCTTCAAGAGACCCAGTACTTC. The full variable domain, in which reference TRBV5-6 and TRBJ2-5 provide the parts outside the CDR3, is DAGVTQSPTHLIKTRGQQVTLRCSPKSGHDTVSWYQQALGQGPQFIFQYYEEEERQRGNFPDRFSGHQFPNYSSELNVNALLLGDSALYLCASSWGTLQETQYFGPGTRLLVL.

The chain is built from TRBV11-2 and TRBJ1-4, with 9 bases fitting TRBD1. This CDR3 is built from 16 residues. V trimming: 5 bases; J trimming: 0 bases; junction bases outside the gene matches: 4. The germline gives CDR1 SGHAT, CDR2 FQNNGV. The CDR3 sequence is CASSPDRGATNEKLFF. DNA for the CDR3: TGTGCCAGCAGCCCGGACAGGGGTGCAACTAATGAAAAACTGTTTTTT.

This clonotype was detected ten times or more. V usage is TRBV5-6 and J usage is TRBJ1-5; 11 nucleotides agree with TRBD1. The V and J ends lost 4 bases and 7 bases, in that order; junction bases with no gene match: 7. There are 15 residues in the CDR3. Germline CDR1 SGHDT, CDR2 YYEEEE. CDR3 protein: CASSRDRGYGQPQHF. CDR3 DNA sequence: TGTGCCAGCAGCAGGGACAGGGGGTACGGGCAGCCCCAGCATTTT. The whole variable domain, filled in from reference TRBV5-6 and TRBJ1-5, reads DAGVTQSPTHLIKTRGQQVTLRCSPKSGHDTVSWYQQALGQGPQFIFQYYEEEERQRGNFPDRFSGHQFPNYSSELNVNALLLGDSALYLCASSRDRGYGQPQHFGDGTRLSIL.

V is TRBV12-3 or TRBV12-4 and J is TRBJ2-6, with 7 bases fitting TRBD1. The CDR3 covers 19 residues. Trimming at V came to 5 bases and at J to 0 bases, leaving 13 bases not matched to a gene. In DNA, the CDR3 is TGTGCCAGCAGTCCTAGGTCACAGGGGCTTGGCTCTGGGGCCAACGTCCTGACTTTC. Translated, it gives CASSPRSQGLGSGANVLTF.

The V call is TRBV20-1, the J call TRBJ2-7; 12 bases align to TRBD2. With V trimmed by 0 bases and J by 0 bases, 9 bases remained unmatched. This CDR3 spans 18 amino acids. Germline CDR1 DFQATT, CDR2 SNEGSKA (reference sequence). CDR3 residues: CSARDRLAGGKSSYEQYF. In nucleotides, the CDR3 is TGCAGTGCTAGAGATAGGCTAGCGGGAGGGAAGAGCTCCTACGAGCAGTACTTC.

V is TRBV15 and J is TRBJ2-7; no clear D. Germline V CDR1 and CDR2: LNHNV, YYDKDF (reference sequence). V lost 4 bases and J 3 bases, leaving 16 bases between the germline ends. This CDR3 is 15 amino acids long. In nucleotides, the CDR3 is TGTGCCACCAGCACCGGCAGATCCAAGAACTACGAGCAGTACTTC. It specifies CATSTGRSKNYEQYF.

This clonotype was observed a handful of times. The CDR3 sequence: CASSVAGGGYNEQFF. The CDR3 DNA reads as TGTGCCAGCAGCGTAGCGGGGGGCGGATACAATGAGCAGTTCTTC. The gene calls are TRBV9 and TRBJ2-1, with TRBD2 as a possible D gene (7 bases). V was trimmed by 0 bases and J by 4 bases, leaving 11 bases between them. CDR3 length: 15 residues. Germline V gives CDR1 SGDLS, CDR2 YYNGEE.

This clonotype has a handful of counts. The chain carries TRBV5-1 and TRBJ2-6; TRBD1 agrees at 8 bases. Germline V gene sequence: CDR1 SGHRS, CDR2 YFSETQ. J was trimmed by 2 bases and V by 0 bases; bases with no gene match: 10. The CDR3 is 19 amino acids. The CDR3 region has the DNA TGCGCCAGCAGCTTGGGTCCCCGGGACAGGAAAACTGGGGCCAACGTCCTGACTTTC. Translated: CASSLGPRDRKTGANVLTF.

V usage is TRBV5-1 and J usage is TRBJ2-3, with D unclear. The CDR3 covers 13 residues. Germline CDR1 and CDR2: SGHRS and YFSETQ. V lost 5 bases and J lost 4, with 11 bases in between. Here the CDR3 reads CASRKAAADTQYF. The DNA for the CDR3 is TGCGCCAGCAGAAAGGCGGCTGCAGATACGCAGTATTTT.

This clonotype was counted only a few times. The chain links TRBV7-2 to TRBJ2-2; D remains ambiguous. This CDR3 is built from 14 residues. V was clipped by 5 bases and J by 7 bases, with 14 bases between them. Germline CDR1 and CDR2: SGHTA and FQGNSA. CDR3 nucleotides: TGTGCCAGCAGCCACACCGCGACGGGCGGGGAGCTGTTTTTT. Translating gives CASSHTATGGELFF.

This clonotype has ten or more counts. The chain links TRBV7-9 to TRBJ1-1; possibly TRBD1 for D (6 bases). V gave up 4 bases and J gave up 1 base, with 10 bases separating them. The CDR3 contains 14 residues. CDR1 and CDR2 (germline): SEHNR, FQNEAQ (reference sequence). The CDR3 bases are TGTGCCAGCAGCTATGGACAGACGAACACTGAAGCTTTCTTT. Translating it yields CASSYGQTNTEAFF.